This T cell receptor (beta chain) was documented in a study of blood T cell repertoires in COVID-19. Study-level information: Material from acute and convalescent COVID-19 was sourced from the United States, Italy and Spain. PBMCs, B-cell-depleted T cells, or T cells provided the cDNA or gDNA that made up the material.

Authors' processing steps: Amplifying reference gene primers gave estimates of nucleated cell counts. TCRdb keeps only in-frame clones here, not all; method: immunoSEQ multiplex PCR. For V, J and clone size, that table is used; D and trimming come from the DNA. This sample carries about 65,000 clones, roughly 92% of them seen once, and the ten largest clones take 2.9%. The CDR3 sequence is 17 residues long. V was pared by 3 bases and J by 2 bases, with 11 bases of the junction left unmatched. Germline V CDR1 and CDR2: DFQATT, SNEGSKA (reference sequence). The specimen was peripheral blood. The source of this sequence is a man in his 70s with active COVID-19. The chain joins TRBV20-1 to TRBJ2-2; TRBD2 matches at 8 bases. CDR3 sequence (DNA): TGCAGTGCTAGTGGGCCCCCAGCGGGGGATAACACCGGGGAGCTGTTTTTT. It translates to CSASGPPAGDNTGELFF.